Below, one T cell receptor (beta chain) is given with its context. Its target is unknown. The entry originates in a study of OX40 agonist ivuxolimab in advanced cancers. Whole-study context: Those enrolled were 82.7% male, with a mean age of around 57 years and ages from roughly 20 to 85. Partial responses occurred in three patients (one hepatocellular carcinoma, two cutaneous melanoma). Study-level results: Nonresponders included some who also had low normalized T-cell clonal expansion.

Profiling relied on immunoSEQ multiplex PCR, and the TCRdb table lists in-frame clones only, not all of them. The sample records just under 65,000 clones, over 75% being singletons. Sequenced here: CD4+ or CD8+ T cells sorted from blood, sampled in a trial of the OX40 agonist ivuxolimab. This sequence originates from an adult with an advanced solid tumor such as melanoma, head and neck, liver or kidney cancer.

The CDR3 region is CASRGVGNTIYF. As DNA, the CDR3 is TGTGCCAGTAGGGGAGTAGGAAACACCATATATTTT. V and J are TRBV19 and TRBJ1-3; D uncertain. Trimming removed 6 bases from V and 4 bases from J, with 7 bases in between. This CDR3 contains 12 residues. Germline lookup yields CDR1 LNHDA and CDR2 SQIVND (reference sequence).